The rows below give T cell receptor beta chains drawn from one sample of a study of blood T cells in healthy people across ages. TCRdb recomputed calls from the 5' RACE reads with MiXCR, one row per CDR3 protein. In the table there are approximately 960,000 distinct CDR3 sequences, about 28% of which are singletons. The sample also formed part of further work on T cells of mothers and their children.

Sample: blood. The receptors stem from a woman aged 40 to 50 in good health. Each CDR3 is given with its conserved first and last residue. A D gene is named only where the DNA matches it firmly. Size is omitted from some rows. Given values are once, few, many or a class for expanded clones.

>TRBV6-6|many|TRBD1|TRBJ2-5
TGTGCCAGCAGTTGGGGACAGGGATCGGAGACCCAGTACTTC
CASSWGQGSETQYF
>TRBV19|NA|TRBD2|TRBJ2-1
TGTGCCAGTAGTATCAGGACTAGCGGTTGGGATCTGAATGAGCAGTTCTTC
CASSIRTSGWDLNEQFF
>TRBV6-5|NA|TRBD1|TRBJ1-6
TGTGCCAGCAGCCAAAGACCCGGGACAGGGAATTCACCCCTCCACTTT
CASSQRPGTGNSPLHF
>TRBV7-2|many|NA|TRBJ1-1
TGTGCCAGCAGCTTAGCTGGGGGTAGGGTGAACACTGAAGCTTTCTTT
CASSLAGGRVNTEAFF
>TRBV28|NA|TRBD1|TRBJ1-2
TGTGCCAGCAGCACAGGGGGAGATAACTATGGCTACACCTTC
CASSTGGDNYGYTF
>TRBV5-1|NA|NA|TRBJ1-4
TGCGCCAGCAGCTGGGCCCCCAGGGCAACTAATGAAAAACTGTTTTTT
CASSWAPRATNEKLFF
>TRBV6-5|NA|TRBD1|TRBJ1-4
TGTGCCAGCAGTTACTCGACCGGACAGGGGATAGAAAAACTGTTTTTT
CASSYSTGQGIEKLFF
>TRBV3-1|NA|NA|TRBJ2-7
TGTGCCAGCAGCCCTTCCGGGACGCGGGGCTCCTACGAGCAGTACTTC
CASSPSGTRGSYEQYF
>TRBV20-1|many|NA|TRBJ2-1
TGCAGTGCTAGAGATCCCGGGATCGGGGGGTTCTTC
CSARDPGIGGFF
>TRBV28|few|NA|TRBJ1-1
TGTGCCAGCAGTAAGGGTTACACTGGAGCTTTCTTT
CASSKGYTGAFF
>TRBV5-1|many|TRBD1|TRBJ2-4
TGCGCCAGCAGCTTGGAGGCAGGGGGCCAAAACATTCAGTACTTC
CASSLEAGGQNIQYF
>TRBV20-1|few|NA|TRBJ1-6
TGCAGTGCGGAGACGGGGCGTTATAATTCACCCCTCCACTTT
CSAETGRYNSPLHF
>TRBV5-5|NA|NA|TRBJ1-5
TGTGCCAGCAGCTTGGTAGTCGGCGGCAATCAGCCCCAGCATTTT
CASSLVVGGNQPQHF
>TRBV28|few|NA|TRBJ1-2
TGTGCCAGCAGTCTACAGACAGTAGAAGCTAACTATGGCTACACCTTC
CASSLQTVEANYGYTF
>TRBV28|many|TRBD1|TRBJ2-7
TGTGCCAGCAGAAGGACAGGCCGGTCCGACTACGAGCAGTACTTC
CASRRTGRSDYEQYF
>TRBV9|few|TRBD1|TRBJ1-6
TGTGCCAGCAGCGAGGGACAGGGGAAACAGTCACCCCTCCACTTT
CASSEGQGKQSPLHF
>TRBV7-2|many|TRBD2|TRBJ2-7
TGTGCCAGCAGCACAGGACTAGTAACCTACGAGCAGTACTTC
CASSTGLVTYEQYF
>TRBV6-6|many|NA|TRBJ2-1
TGTGCCAGCAGTTACTCGAGCCCGATCAATGAGCAGTTCTTC
CASSYSSPINEQFF
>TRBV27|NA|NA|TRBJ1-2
TGTGCCAGCAGTCCCAACCCCGAGCATACCTATGGCTACACCTTC
CASSPNPEHTYGYTF
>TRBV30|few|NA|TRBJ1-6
TGTGCCTGGAGTCCAGGGGACACCCAACATTCACCCCTCCACTTT
CAWSPGDTQHSPLHF
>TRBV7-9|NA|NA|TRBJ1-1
TGTGCCAGCAGCGCCGACATCGGTGAAGCTTTCTTT
CASSADIGEAFF
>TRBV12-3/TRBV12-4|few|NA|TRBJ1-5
TGTGCCAGCAGTGTCAATCTAGGGCCCCAGCATTTT
CASSVNLGPQHF
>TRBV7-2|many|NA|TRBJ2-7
TGTGCCAGCAGCTTATACTGGGACACCTACGAGCAGTACTTC
CASSLYWDTYEQYF
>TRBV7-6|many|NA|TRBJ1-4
TGTGCCAGCAGATTAGGGGGAACTAATGAAAAACTGTTTTTT
CASRLGGTNEKLFF
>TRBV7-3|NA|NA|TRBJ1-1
TGTGCCAGCAGCTTAGGTCGGCGGGCTGAAGCTTTCTTT
CASSLGRRAEAFF
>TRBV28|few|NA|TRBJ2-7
TGTGCCAGCAGTTTAGGAGGGCCCATCGACGAGCAGTACTTC
CASSLGGPIDEQYF
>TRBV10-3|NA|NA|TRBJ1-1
TGTGCCACCAGTACAGAAAGGAACACTGAAGCTTTCTTT
CATSTERNTEAFF
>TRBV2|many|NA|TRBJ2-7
TGTGCCAGCAGTGATTATAGGGGGACTTCCTACGAGCAGTACTTC
CASSDYRGTSYEQYF
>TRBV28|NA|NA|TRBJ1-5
TGTGCCAGTAGGTTCGAGGGGCTCGGCAATCAGCCCCAGCATTTT
CASRFEGLGNQPQHF
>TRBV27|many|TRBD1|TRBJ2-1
TGTGCCAGCTTTCCAACAGGGGGATCTTACAATGAGCAGTTCTTC
CASFPTGGSYNEQFF
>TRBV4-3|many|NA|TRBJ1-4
TGCGCCAGCAGCCAAGAGGGACCTGAAAAACTGTTTTTT
CASSQEGPEKLFF
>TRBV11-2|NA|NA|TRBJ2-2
TGTGCCAGCAGCTTAGCTGACAGTAACACCGGGGAGCTGTTTTTT
CASSLADSNTGELFF
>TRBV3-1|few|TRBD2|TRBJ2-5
TGTGCCAGCAGCCAAGAAGGGTTAGCGGGGGGGCAGGAGACCCAGTACTTC
CASSQEGLAGGQETQYF
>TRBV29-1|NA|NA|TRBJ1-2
TGCAGCGCTTACAGGAATCTCTATGGCTACACCTTC
CSAYRNLYGYTF
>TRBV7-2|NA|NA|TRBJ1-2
TGTGCCAGCAGCTTAGAGAGTGGGGCTAACTATGGCTACACCTTC
CASSLESGANYGYTF
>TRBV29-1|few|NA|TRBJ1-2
TGCAGCGTCCCCGCGGGAACAGGGCTGCGTAATGGCTACACCTTC
CSVPAGTGLRNGYTF
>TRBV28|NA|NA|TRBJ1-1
TGTGCCAGCAGTTTCACCAGACAGCCGGAAACTGAAGCTTTCTTT
CASSFTRQPETEAFF
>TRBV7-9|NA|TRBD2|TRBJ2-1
TGTGCCAGCAGTCGTACTAGCGAGTCCTACAATGAGCAGTTCTTC
CASSRTSESYNEQFF
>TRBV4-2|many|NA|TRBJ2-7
TGTGCCAGCAGCCAATCCTCTAGCTACGAGCAGTACTTC
CASSQSSSYEQYF
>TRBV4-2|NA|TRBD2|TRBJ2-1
TGTGCCAGCAGCCAAGAGGGACTTCTAGCGGGGACCTACAATGAGCAGTTCTTC
CASSQEGLLAGTYNEQFF